This record looks at one TCR beta chain sequence and its context. As yet, its antigen is unknown. The sample comes from a study of cytomegalovirus exposure and HLA in healthy donors. The wider study: Most donors, 80% to 90% of some 400 genotyped, fell in the Caucasian-associated ancestry cluster.

The trim removed 6 bases at V and 7 bases at J, leaving 7 bases unmatched. Per the germline V gene, CDR1 is MRHNA and CDR2 is SNTAGT. The length of the CDR3 is 15 residues. PCR involved 60 Vbeta and 13 Jbeta primers. Clones were sequenced by immunoSEQ multiplex PCR, and TCRdb holds only the in-frame ones, with some missing. The data show some 69,000 clones, around 80% seen once. Though nominally healthy at sampling, donors likely had unrecorded immune exposures. Whole-study findings and limits: V- and J-gene trimming of TCR beta was linked (in a later analysis) to a missense DCLRE1C variant. Later on, an analysis tied 18,000 or so TCR beta sequences to HLA alleles at 0.05 false discovery rate.

Sample: PBMCs. The receptor's source is a woman younger than 45 in good health and CMV-seronegative. The chain carries TRBV6-4 and TRBJ2-1; 12 nucleotides agree with TRBD2. CDR3 amino acids: CASSRLAGEGNEQFF. The CDR3 DNA reads TGTGCCAGCAGCCGACTAGCGGGGGAGGGTAATGAGCAGTTCTTC.